The entry that follows covers one T cell receptor beta chain sequence. As originally analysed: From reference gene primer amplification, estimates of nucleated cell counts were derived. Using immunoSEQ multiplex PCR, the repertoire was profiled, and TCRdb retains in-frame clones only, with some absent. V and J calls and clone size are given by that table; D and trimming were obtained from the DNA. The sample records more than 45,000 clones, about 86% being singletons. Germline values: CDR1 LGHNA, CDR2 YNFKEQ. The CDR3 loop spans 15 amino acids. Trimming at V came to 1 base and at J to 8 bases, leaving 5 bases not matched to a gene. This entry belongs to a study of blood T cell repertoires in COVID-19. Seattle-derived patients entered the study during active infection and were followed longitudinally.

The chain carries TRBV4-2 and TRBJ2-1; 10 nucleotides agree with TRBD2. Sequencing was carried out using peripheral blood. This receptor was obtained from a woman aged 60-75 years with COVID-19, enrolled during active disease. This CDR3 is CASSQASGRVDEQFF. The DNA for the CDR3 is TGTGCCAGCAGCCAAGCTAGCGGGAGAGTCGATGAGCAGTTCTTC.